This T cell receptor beta chain was profiled in a study of shared clonotypes between healthy human individuals. The table came from immunoSEQ multiplex PCR; TCRdb's copy has only in-frame clones and leaves some out. The sample includes roughly 760,000 clones, 74% of them seen just once. The sequenced material came from memory CD4+ T cells sorted from blood. Subset noted: CD45RA-negative fraction. The source is a woman aged 30 to 39 in good health.

The CDR3: CASSLVHYLAGATGELFF. The CDR3 DNA reads as TGTGCCAGCAGCTTAGTCCACTATCTAGCGGGGGCTACCGGGGAGCTGTTTTTT. The chain carries TRBV11-2 and TRBJ2-2; 10 nucleotides agree with TRBD2. The CDR3 runs to 18 residues. In germline, CDR1 is SGHAT, CDR2 FQNNGV. V lost 1 base, J lost 5 bases, and 10 bases stayed unmatched.